The following is a T cell receptor (beta chain) sequence with its context. There is no known antigen for this receptor. Base quality data are lacking; no much larger clone is found one base away. Taken from the germline V gene (reference sequence), the CDR1 and CDR2 loops are GTSNPN and SVGIG. V is clipped by 3 bases and J by 0 bases, and the sequence between their germline boundaries is 14 bases long. The CDR3 contains 16 residues, cysteine and phenylalanine counted. The only DNA kept is the CDR3, 48 bases in frame from the first base. Library preparation was by 5' RACE. The sample was run on an Illumina HiSeq 2000. Template switching introduced a universal primer binding site; the final cDNA contained a unique molecular identifier, enabling accurate counting of TCR cDNA molecules. Specific primers in the conserved constant-segment region were used to synthesize first-strand cDNA for TCR alpha and beta chains. Each cDNA library was double barcoded, with a SMART-Mk sample barcode plus Illumina barcodes, to control for contamination. TruSeq adapter sequences along with Illumina sample barcodes were introduced in two successive PCR steps. The Illumina HiSeq platform was used with custom primers to sequence TCR alpha and beta cDNA libraries. As for how the authors treated the data: Unique molecular identifiers were extracted from raw reads with MiGEC, and CDR3 positions were determined with MiXCR. Recombination models were inferred per individual with the repgenHMM and IGoR tools using an EM algorithm. Shared clonotypes were analyzed with the tcR package in R, and sharing was normalized by the product of cloneset sizes. Out-of-frame nonproductive sequences were analyzed to study raw recombination free of thymic and clonal selection effects. TCRdb reprocessing: public reads trimmed at Q25 with fastp, clones called with MiXCR, in-frame beta chains kept. Here each entry gathers all rows of one CDR3 protein and keeps the most common genes and DNA. Clone size and V and J calls follow TCRdb, not the original study. This sample has around 450,000 distinct CDR3 sequences in its table, and approximately 15% of those were observed once. The ten largest clones take up 0.5% to 0.65% of the sample.

Every donor in the study was a healthy Caucasian. The twin cohort comprised three pairs of female monozygotic twins, all aged roughly 18 to 29 years. Positive isolation kits from Invitrogen were used to isolate CD4+ and CD8+ T cell populations. This sample was included in a study of identical twins (dated by TCRdb to 2016 to 2017). In the study overall: TCR alpha and beta repertoires from monozygotic twins, unrelated adults of various ages and cord blood were deep-sequenced to test whether fetal clonotypes persist. To rule out contamination, the twin experiments were replicated at different times with different library preparation protocols.

Points the paper makes about the study in general: Zero-insertion analyses could be partly confounded by invariant T cells such as MAIT and iNKT, although diverse VJ usage argued against such confounding for most clonotypes. Fewer insertions were carried by abundant cord blood beta clonotypes, a similar but weaker trend appeared in young adult naive repertoires, and no such trend appeared in memory repertoires. Recombination models systematically underestimated out-of-frame TCR alpha sharing in monozygotic twins but agreed with sharing between unrelated individuals. Because the same donors could not be followed over many years, conclusions were based on cross-sectional statistical analysis. Compared with coincidental sharing between unrelated individuals, out-of-frame TCR alpha sequences shared between twins had an excess of sequences with low generation probability. In beta out-of-frame sequences, excess twin sharing was weaker, because having fewer shared sequences lowered the signal-to-noise ratio.

This sample was also put to use in a study of yellow fever vaccine responses in identical twins. From the second report: According to the authors, in identical twins the way T cells responded to vaccination appeared partly convergent and partly personalized. The study precisely tracked vaccine-responding T cell clones in identical twins.

The receptor chain draws on TRBV30 and TRBJ2-2, with TRBD2 tentatively as D gene (6 bases match). The clonotype originates from a woman between 18 and 29 years old in good health. The source material was CD4+ T cells sorted from blood. The bases are TGTGCCTGGAGCGGGACTCCACCTCCGAACACCGGGGAGCTGTTTTTT. Translation gives CAWSGTPPPNTGELFF.